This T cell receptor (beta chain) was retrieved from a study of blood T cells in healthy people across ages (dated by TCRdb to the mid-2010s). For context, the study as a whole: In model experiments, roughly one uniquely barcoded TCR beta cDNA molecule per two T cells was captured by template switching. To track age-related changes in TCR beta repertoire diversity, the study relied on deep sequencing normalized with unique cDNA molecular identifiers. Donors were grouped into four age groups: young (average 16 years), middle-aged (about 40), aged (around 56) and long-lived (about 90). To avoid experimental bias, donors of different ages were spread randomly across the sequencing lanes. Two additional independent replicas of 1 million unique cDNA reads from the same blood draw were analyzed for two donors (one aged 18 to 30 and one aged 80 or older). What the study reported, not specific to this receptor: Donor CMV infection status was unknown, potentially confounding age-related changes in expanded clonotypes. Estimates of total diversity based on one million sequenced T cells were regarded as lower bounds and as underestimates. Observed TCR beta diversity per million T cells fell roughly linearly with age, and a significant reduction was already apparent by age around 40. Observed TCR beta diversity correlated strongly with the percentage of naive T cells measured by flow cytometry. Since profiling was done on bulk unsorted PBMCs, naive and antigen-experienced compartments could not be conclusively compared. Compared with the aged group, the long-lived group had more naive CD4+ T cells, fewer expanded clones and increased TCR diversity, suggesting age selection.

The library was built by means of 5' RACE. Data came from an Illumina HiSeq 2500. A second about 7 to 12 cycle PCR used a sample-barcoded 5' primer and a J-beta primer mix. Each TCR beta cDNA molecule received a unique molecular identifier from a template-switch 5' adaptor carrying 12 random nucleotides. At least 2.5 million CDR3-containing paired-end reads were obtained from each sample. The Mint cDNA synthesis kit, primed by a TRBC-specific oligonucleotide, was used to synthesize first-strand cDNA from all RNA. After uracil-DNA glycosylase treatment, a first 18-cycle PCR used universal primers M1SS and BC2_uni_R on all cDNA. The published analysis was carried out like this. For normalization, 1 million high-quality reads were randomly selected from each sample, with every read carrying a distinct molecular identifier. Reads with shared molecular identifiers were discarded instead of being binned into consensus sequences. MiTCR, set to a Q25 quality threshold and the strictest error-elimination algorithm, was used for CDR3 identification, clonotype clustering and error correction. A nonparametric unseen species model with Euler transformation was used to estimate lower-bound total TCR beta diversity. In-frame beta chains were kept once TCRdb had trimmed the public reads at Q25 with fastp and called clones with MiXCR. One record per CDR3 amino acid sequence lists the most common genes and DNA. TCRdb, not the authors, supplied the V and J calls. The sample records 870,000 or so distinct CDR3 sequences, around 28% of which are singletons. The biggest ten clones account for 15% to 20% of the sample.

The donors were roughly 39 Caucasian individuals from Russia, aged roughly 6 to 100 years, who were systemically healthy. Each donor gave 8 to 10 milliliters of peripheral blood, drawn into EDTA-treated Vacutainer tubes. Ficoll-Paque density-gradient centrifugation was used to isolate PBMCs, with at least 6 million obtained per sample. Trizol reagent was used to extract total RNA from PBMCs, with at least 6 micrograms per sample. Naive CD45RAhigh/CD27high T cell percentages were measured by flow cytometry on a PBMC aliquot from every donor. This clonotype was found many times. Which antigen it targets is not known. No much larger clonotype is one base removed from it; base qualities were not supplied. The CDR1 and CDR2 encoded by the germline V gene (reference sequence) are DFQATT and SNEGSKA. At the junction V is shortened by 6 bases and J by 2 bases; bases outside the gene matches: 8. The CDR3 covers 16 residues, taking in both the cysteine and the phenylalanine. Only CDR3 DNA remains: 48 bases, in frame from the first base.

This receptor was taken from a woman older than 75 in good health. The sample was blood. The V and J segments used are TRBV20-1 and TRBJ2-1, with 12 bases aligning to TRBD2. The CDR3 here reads CSATPTSGGTYNEQFF. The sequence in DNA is TGCAGTGCCACCCCCACTAGCGGGGGGACCTACAATGAGCAGTTCTTC.